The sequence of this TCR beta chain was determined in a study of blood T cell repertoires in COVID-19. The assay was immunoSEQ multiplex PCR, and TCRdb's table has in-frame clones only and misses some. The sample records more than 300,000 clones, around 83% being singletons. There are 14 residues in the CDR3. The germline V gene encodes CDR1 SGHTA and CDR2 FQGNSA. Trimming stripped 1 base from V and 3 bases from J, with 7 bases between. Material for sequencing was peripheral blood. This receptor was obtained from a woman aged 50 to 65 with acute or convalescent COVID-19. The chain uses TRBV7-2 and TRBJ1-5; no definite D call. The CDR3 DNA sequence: TGTGCCAGCAGCTTAGGGGCGATCAATCAGCCCCAGCATTTT. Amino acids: CASSLGAINQPQHF. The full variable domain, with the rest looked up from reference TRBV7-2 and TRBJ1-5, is GAGVSQSPSNKVTEKGKDVELRCDPISGHTALYWYRQSLGQGLEFLIYFQGNSAPDKSGLPSDRFSAERTGGSVSTLTIQRTQQEDSAVYLCASSLGAINQPQHFGDGTRLSIL.